This T cell receptor beta chain was sequenced in a study of cytomegalovirus exposure and HLA in healthy donors. Study-level information: An earlier analysis identified 100 million to 130 million unique TCR beta sequences in approximately 190 million T cells. Study-wide results and caveats: As immune exposure information, only CMV serostatus was available. The majority of CMV-associated TCR beta chains were reported as apparently HLA-restricted in a later analysis.

In regard to this clone: Antigen unknown.

PCR primers comprised 60 Vbeta and 13 Jbeta primers. Generated by immunoSEQ multiplex PCR, the TCRdb table keeps only in-frame clones and is missing some. In the table there are fewer than 80,000 clones, 70% to 80% of which are singletons. The clonotype comes from a man aged 30 to 45 in good health and CMV-seronegative. The sequencing sample was made of PBMCs.

The CDR3 spells CASSPTGVGEKLFF. The CDR3 DNA is TGTGCCAGCTCACCTACAGGGGTGGGTGAAAAACTGTTTTTT. The gene calls are TRBV18 and TRBJ1-4, with 7 bases that match TRBD1. The trim removed 3 bases at V and 7 bases at J, leaving 5 bases unmatched. The CDR3 is made up of 14 amino acids. In germline, CDR1 is KGHSH, CDR2 LQKENI.